The clone carrying this T cell receptor (beta chain) was counted at least ten times. Its antigen is undetermined. The data were obtained in a study of T-cell reconstitution after alpha-beta-depleted transplantation in children. Study-wide points: T-cell counts and diversity at one year following transplant were attributed mainly to newly produced T cells.

For TCRbeta, the library was prepared with unique molecular identifiers. TCRdb called the PCR reads again in MiXCR, with one record for every CDR3 protein. Counted here are 210,000 or so distinct CDR3 sequences, 11% occurring once; the ten biggest clones make up about 30%. Germline V lookup: CDR1 SGHKS, CDR2 YYEKEE (reference sequence). With 4 bases clipped from V and 2 bases from J, the junction kept 8 bases outside the gene matches. The CDR3 consists of 18 residues. The sequence was collected from a child less than two years old with acute myeloid leukemia, due to receive a stem cell transplant. The source was PBMCs, collected before TCRalphabeta/CD19-depleted stem cell transplant. The chain recombines TRBV5-5 with TRBJ2-1, with 14 bases fitting TRBD2. CDR3 bases: TGTGCCAGCAGCCCGGGACTAGCGGGAGTTCGCGCCTACAATGAGCAGTTCTTC. It yields the protein CASSPGLAGVRAYNEQFF.